A single T cell receptor beta chain is shown here with its context. The sample originates from a study of blood T cell repertoires in COVID-19. Across the study: There were acute and convalescent COVID-19 samples, and they came from the United States, Italy and Spain.

CDR1 and CDR2 (germline): LNHNV, YYDKDF (reference sequence). This CDR3 is built from 13 residues. Between the trimmed V and J ends, which lost 0 bases and 10 bases, there was a span of 7 bases. Assay used: immunoSEQ multiplex PCR; TCRdb lists only in-frame clones, some missing. The sample includes about 94,000 clones, roughly 84% of them seen just once. This clonotype was sampled from a woman aged 60-75 years in a cohort sampled during active or convalescent COVID-19. Sequencing input: peripheral blood. The rearrangement uses TRBV15 and TRBJ1-6; no clear D. CDR3 bases: TGTGCCACCAGCAGAGATACCAGATCACCCCTCCACTTT. It translates to CATSRDTRSPLHF. Full variable domain (outside the CDR3, taken from reference TRBV15 and TRBJ1-6): DAMVIQNPRYQVTQFGKPVTLSCSQTLNHNVMYWYQQKSSQAPKLLFHYYDKDFNNEADTPDNFQSRRPNTSFCFLDIRSPGLGDTAMYLCATSRDTRSPLHFGNGTRLTVT.